The sequence of this TCR beta chain was determined in a study of regulatory T cells in long-lasting Graves disease. This clonotype has a count of ten or more. Its antigen is as yet unknown. As to time point: newly diagnosed GD, antithyroid drugs for less than 3 months. The authors made the TCR library using RNA they extracted from PBMCs. Study-wide results and caveats: The study found TRBV28, TRBJ1-2 and TRBJ2-5 favored in persistent disease.

To make TCR beta libraries, researchers used iRepertoire HTBI primers and Arm-PCR of CDR3 regions. Original processing methods: Identified across the samples were some 62 TRBV segments and over twelve TRBJ segments. TCRdb itself ran the multiplex PCR reads through MiXCR, one entry per CDR3 protein. The V and J calls reflect TCRdb's pipeline rather than the authors' work. The sample contains 350,000 to 450,000 distinct CDR3 sequences, over 14% of which appear only once. This CDR3 is 19 amino acids long. Unmatched junction bases numbered 12, after V lost 1 base and J lost 4 bases. The V gene's germline CDR1 is SEHNR and CDR2 FQNEAQ (reference sequence). These data are also associated with another study on T cells in Graves' hyperthyroidism and ophthalmopathy. Per that study: Participants, patients aged 18 to 65, had newly diagnosed hyperthyroidism with a duration under 2 months. The primer set for the first-round RT-PCR of the TCR CDR3 was HTBI.

The clonotype originates from a middle-aged woman with Graves disease. This sample comprised peripheral blood mononuclear cells (PBMCs), obtained at new diagnosis, from a patient treated with antithyroid drugs. V and J are TRBV7-9 and TRBJ2-3; 12 nucleotides align to TRBD2. CDR3 nucleotide sequence: TGTGCCAGCAGCTTAGATGGGCTAGCGGGAGGGCCGATCGCAGATACGCAGTATTTT. This encodes CASSLDGLAGGPIADTQYF.